This T cell receptor (beta chain) originates from a study of beta chain features in type 1 diabetes (dated by TCRdb to the late 2010s). Context from the whole study: Patients and healthy donors did not differ in mean age, gender distribution, total cell number or subset yield. A total of 100 million to 110 million sorted cells were examined across all samples, and a strong correlation was observed between cell number per subset and RNA yield. In the study, recently diagnosed type 1 diabetes patients and matched healthy donors were compared on the TCRB repertoires of their sorted circulating CD4+ T cell subsets. Regulatory and stem cell-like memory subsets were isolated from only 8 patients and roughly 8 healthy donors, whereas naive and central memory subsets came from all 28 donors. Overall results and qualifications from the work: Fewer insertions and more nucleotide deletions at VDJ recombination sites were observed in patients with type 1 diabetes, implying thymic rearrangement abnormalities. The naive, central memory and regulatory TCRB repertoires appeared to resemble one another more closely among patients than among healthy donors. Because cDNA was sequenced instead of genomic DNA, activated cells with high expression could be over-represented, although the groups did not differ in activation or CD3 levels. PCR might favor shorter templates, but patient and control samples were amplified and corrected together, so any skew would affect both groups equally. Because small numbers of individuals were included in the HLA sub-analyses, any influence of HLA type on TCRB rearrangement was left unresolved. In all four CD4+ subsets, TCRB CDR3 length was moderately but significantly shorter in type 1 diabetes patients.

Each donor gave one peripheral blood draw, around 100 mL on average, collected into heparinised tubes. Naive, central memory, regulatory and stem cell-like memory CD4+ T cells were sorted on a BD FACSAria II using a panel including CD45RO, CCR7, CD25, CD127, CD95 and CD27. Purity was above 98% for every sorted population. Right away, PBMCs were isolated by Lymphoprep density gradient centrifugation and were stained directly, with no culture step. Samples were stained and sorted in pairs, with one healthy donor and one patient per experiment, so that batch effects were minimized. The entire isolated RNA was reverse transcribed using the High Capacity cDNA Reverse Transcription Kit, and thus expressed TCRB transcripts were sequenced. Naive, central memory and regulatory T cell samples underwent deep immunoSEQ sequencing, averaging around 3.9 million total reads per sample. After sorted cells were lysed in RLT buffer, RNA was extracted with DNase-treated RNeasy Micro or Mini kits, with the choice depending on cell number. Each cell subset was processed on its own to prevent cross-contamination, while patient and healthy donor samples were processed together. The immunoSEQ multiplex PCR was used to amplify TCRB sequences from cDNA, yielding 87-bp fragments that span the CDR3 region. Sequencing of the amplicons was performed on the Illumina HiSeq platform. In the original analysis: PCR bias was computationally corrected using synthetic template baselines, reads within Hamming distance 2 were collapsed, and singletons that could not be merged were discarded. Reads were aligned to IMGT to assign V, D and J genes, CDR3 length, and insertions or deletions at six rearrangement sites. Within each subset, clonotype counts were normalized to the number of sorted cells before true diversity and Gini coefficients were calculated with the tcR R package. Repertoire sharing was quantified using the overlap coefficient calculated on TCRB nucleotide sequences. As a proxy for the pre-selection repertoire, out-of-frame TCRB sequences from naive cells were analyzed. TCRdb re-hosts the immuneACCESS table, in-frame sequences only. Its copies lack some clones; in the studies checked, an unresolved V gene accounts for under half of them, and the cause for the rest is not known. That table furnishes V, J and clone size, whereas the DNA furnished D and trimming. This sample lists just over 600,000 clones; around 15% were detected once. About 0.093% of the sample is held by the ten biggest clonotypes.

This clone was found a few times. Its binding antigen is unknown. Within one base of it there is no much larger clone, and no base qualities were kept. Reading from cysteine to phenylalanine, the CDR3 counts 17 amino acids. Only CDR3 DNA remains: 51 bases, in frame from the first base. The germline V and J ends show losses of 1 base and 3 bases respectively, and no gene match explains 12 bases of the junction. The germline V gene provides CDR1 MGHRA and CDR2 YSYEKL. The chain was built from TRBV4-1 and TRBJ2-7, with 7 bases aligning to TRBD1. Sequences were obtained from naive CD4+ T cells from blood. Per the publication, the cell subset or site label means: true naive CD4+ T cells. This receptor was obtained from a man between 18 and 35 years old in good health. The DNA reads TGCGCCAGCAGCCAAGCCGCACAGGGGAAGGCTTTCTACGAGCAGTACTTC. The encoded protein is CASSQAAQGKAFYEQYF.